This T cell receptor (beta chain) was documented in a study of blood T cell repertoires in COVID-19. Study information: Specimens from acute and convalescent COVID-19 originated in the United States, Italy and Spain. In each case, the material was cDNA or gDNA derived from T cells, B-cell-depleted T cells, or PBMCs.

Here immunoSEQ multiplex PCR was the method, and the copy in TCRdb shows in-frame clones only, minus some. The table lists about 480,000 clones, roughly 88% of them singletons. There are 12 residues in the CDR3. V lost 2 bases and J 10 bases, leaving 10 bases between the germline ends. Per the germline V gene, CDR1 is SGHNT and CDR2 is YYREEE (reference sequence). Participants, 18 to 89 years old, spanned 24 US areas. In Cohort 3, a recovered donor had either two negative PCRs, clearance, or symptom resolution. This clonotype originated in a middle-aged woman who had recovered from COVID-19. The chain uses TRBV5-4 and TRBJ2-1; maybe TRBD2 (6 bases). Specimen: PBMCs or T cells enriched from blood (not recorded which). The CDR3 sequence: CASSFGGVEQFF. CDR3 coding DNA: TGTGCCAGCAGCTTCGGGGGAGTAGAGCAGTTCTTC.